The rows below give T cell receptor beta chains drawn from one sample of a study of OX40 agonist ivuxolimab in advanced cancers. Using immunoSEQ multiplex PCR, the repertoire was profiled, and TCRdb retains in-frame clones only, with some absent. In the table there are over 50,000 clones, roughly 88% of which are singletons. Specimen: CD4+ or CD8+ T cells sorted from blood, collected in a trial of the OX40 agonist ivuxolimab. These TCRs come from an adult with an advanced solid tumor such as melanoma, head and neck, liver or kidney cancer. Each CDR3 is given with its conserved first and last residue. The order of the fields is J gene, clone size, V gene, D gene, CDR3 protein, CDR3 DNA. D genes are given only for firm matches. Rows may omit the clone size; those that give it use once, few, many or a size class.

>TRBJ1-5|few|TRBV7-8|.
CASSLGPGKNQPQHF
TGTGCCAGCAGCTTAGGTCCAGGGAAGAATCAGCCCCAGCATTTT
>TRBJ2-2|.|TRBV20-1|.
CSAKNGELFF
TGCAGTGCTAAGAACGGGGAGCTGTTTTTT
>TRBJ2-1|.|TRBV2|.
CASSENTGPYNEQFF
TGTGCCAGCAGTGAAAATACGGGCCCCTACAATGAGCAGTTCTTC
>TRBJ2-3|.|TRBV25-1|TRBD2
CASSELGLAFGTDTQYF
TGTGCCAGCAGTGAATTGGGACTAGCGTTTGGGACAGATACGCAGTATTTT
>TRBJ2-6|.|TRBV19|TRBD1
CASIKLAGTGGPRGSGANVLTF
TGTGCCAGTATTAAGTTAGCTGGGACAGGGGGTCCCCGTGGTTCTGGGGCCAACGTCCTGACTTTC
>TRBJ2-4|once|TRBV19|TRBD2
CASSVSGSSYIQYF
TGTGCCAGTAGTGTTAGCGGGAGTTCGTACATTCAGTACTTC
>TRBJ1-1|.|TRBV27|TRBD1
CASSLSRQGVTEAFF
TGTGCCAGCAGTTTATCGAGACAGGGGGTGACGGAGGCTTTCTTT
>TRBJ1-5|.|TRBV5-4|.
CATGAPNQPQHF
TGTGCCACCGGGGCTCCAAATCAGCCCCAGCATTTT
>TRBJ2-3|.|TRBV7-3|.
CASSPTTYTDTQYF
TGTGCCAGCAGCCCTACGACTTACACAGATACGCAGTATTTT
>TRBJ1-2|.|TRBV6-5|.
CASSYSRQDGYTF
TGTGCCAGCAGTTACTCCCGACAGGACGGCTACACCTTC
>TRBJ2-3|few|TRBV11-3|.
CASSSDRRAQYF
TGTGCCAGCAGCTCGGACCGACGGGCGCAGTATTTT
>TRBJ1-2|.|TRBV28|TRBD1
CASRAHGTVHGYTF
TGTGCCAGCAGGGCCCATGGGACAGTTCATGGCTACACCTTC
>TRBJ1-6|.|TRBV2|TRBD1
CASRARGQNSPLHF
TGTGCCAGCAGGGCTAGGGGGCAGAATTCACCCCTCCACTTT
>TRBJ2-1|.|TRBV19|.
CASSIGVGLGNEQFF
TGTGCCAGTAGTATAGGGGTGGGGCTGGGGAATGAGCAGTTCTTC
>TRBJ2-2|.|TRBV6-5|.
CASSYSRRKNTGELFF
TGTGCCAGCAGTTACTCGCGCAGAAAGAACACCGGGGAGCTGTTTTTT
>TRBJ1-4|.|TRBV2|TRBD1
CASRSSTGAPGGKLFF
TGTGCCAGCAGGTCTAGTACAGGGGCCCCGGGAGGAAAACTGTTTTTT
>TRBJ1-2|.|TRBV19|.
CASSIGGAYGYTF
TGTGCCAGTAGTATCGGAGGTGCCTATGGCTACACCTTC
>TRBJ1-2|.|TRBV23-1|.
CASSQSRQADYGYTF
TGCGCCAGCAGTCAATCGCGGCAGGCAGACTATGGCTACACCTTC
>TRBJ2-7|.|TRBV7-6|TRBD2
CASSFSPAGGHEQYF
TGTGCCAGCAGCTTTTCCCCAGCGGGGGGCCACGAGCAGTACTTC
>TRBJ1-5|.|TRBV7-6|.
CASSLVAGDQPQHF
TGTGCCAGCAGCTTAGTTGCAGGGGATCAGCCCCAGCATTTT
>TRBJ2-1|.|TRBV7-2|.
CASSPPRGRGRNEQFF
TGTGCCAGCAGCCCACCGAGGGGGAGGGGGAGGAATGAGCAGTTCTTC
>TRBJ2-1|.|TRBV19|.
CASSINNEQFF
TGTGCCAGTAGTATAAACAATGAGCAGTTCTTC
>TRBJ1-4|.|TRBV5-8|TRBD1
CASSLGRTGDYEKLFF
TGTGCCAGCAGCTTGGGCCGGACAGGGGATTATGAAAAACTGTTTTTT
>TRBJ1-2|.|TRBV2|.
CASQSNYGYTF
TGTGCCAGTCAATCTAACTATGGCTACACCTTC
>TRBJ2-7|.|TRBV25-1|.
CASSESNQPYEQYF
TGTGCCAGCAGTGAATCCAACCAACCTTACGAGCAGTACTTC
>TRBJ1-1|few|TRBV30|.
CAWSRDVRNTEAFF
TGTGCCTGGAGTAGGGACGTCAGGAACACTGAAGCTTTCTTT
>TRBJ2-3|once|TRBV5-6|.
CASSLSAIGGAGDTQYF
TGTGCCAGCAGCTTGTCAGCGATAGGGGGAGCGGGAGATACGCAGTATTTT
>TRBJ2-7|.|TRBV18|.
CASSSVMGSSYEQYF
TGTGCCAGCTCATCCGTTATGGGCAGTTCCTACGAGCAGTACTTC
>TRBJ2-7|.|TRBV19|.
CASRLDISGVEQYF
TGTGCCAGTCGCCTCGACATCTCTGGTGTCGAGCAGTACTTC
>TRBJ2-1|.|TRBV7-3|TRBD2
CASSFGGRPYNEQFF
TGTGCCAGCAGCTTCGGCGGGAGGCCCTACAATGAGCAGTTCTTC
>TRBJ2-7|.|TRBV23-1|.
CASTRPGHSYEQYF
TGCGCCAGCACCCGACCGGGCCACTCCTACGAGCAGTACTTC
>TRBJ1-1|few|TRBV10-1|TRBD1
CASSHGTAEKGEAFF
TGCGCCAGCAGCCACGGGACAGCGGAGAAAGGGGAAGCTTTCTTT